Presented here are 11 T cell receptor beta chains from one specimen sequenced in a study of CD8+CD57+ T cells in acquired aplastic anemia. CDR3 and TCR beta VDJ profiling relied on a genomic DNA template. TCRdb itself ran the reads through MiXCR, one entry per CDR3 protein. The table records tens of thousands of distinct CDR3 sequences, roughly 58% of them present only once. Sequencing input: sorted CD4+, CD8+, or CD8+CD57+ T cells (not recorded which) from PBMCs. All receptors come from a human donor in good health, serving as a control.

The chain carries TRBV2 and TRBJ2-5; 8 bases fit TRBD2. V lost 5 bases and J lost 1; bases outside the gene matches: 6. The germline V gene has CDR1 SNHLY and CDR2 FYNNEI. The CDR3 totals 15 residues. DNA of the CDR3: TGTGCCAGCAGTTCGAGCGGGGGATTCCAAGAGACCCAGTACTTC. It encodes CASSSSGGFQETQYF. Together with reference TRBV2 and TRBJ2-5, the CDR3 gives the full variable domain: EPEVTQTPSHQVTQMGQEVILRCVPISNHLYFYWYRQILGQKVEFLVSFYNNEISEKSEIFDDQFSVERPDGSNFTLKIRSTKLEDSAMYFCASSSSGGFQETQYFGPGTRLLVL.

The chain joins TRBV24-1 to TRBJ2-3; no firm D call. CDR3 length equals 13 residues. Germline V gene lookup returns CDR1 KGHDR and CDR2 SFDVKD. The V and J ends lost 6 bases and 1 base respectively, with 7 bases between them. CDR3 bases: TGTGCCACCAGTCCGGCGCGCACAGATACGCAGTATTTT. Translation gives CATSPARTDTQYF.

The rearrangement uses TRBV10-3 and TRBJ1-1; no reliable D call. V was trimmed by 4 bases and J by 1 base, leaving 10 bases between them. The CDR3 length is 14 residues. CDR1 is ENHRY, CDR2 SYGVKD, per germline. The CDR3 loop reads CAISGREPNTEAFF. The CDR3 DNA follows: TGTGCCATCAGTGGCAGAGAGCCGAACACTGAAGCTTTCTTT.

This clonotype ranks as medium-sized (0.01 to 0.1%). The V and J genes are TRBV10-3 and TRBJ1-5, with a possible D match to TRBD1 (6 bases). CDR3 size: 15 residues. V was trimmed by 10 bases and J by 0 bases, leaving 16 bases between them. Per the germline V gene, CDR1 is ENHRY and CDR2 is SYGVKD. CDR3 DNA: TGTGCCACGGGGGATGGACAGTATAGCAATCAGCCCCAGCATTTT. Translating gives CATGDGQYSNQPQHF.

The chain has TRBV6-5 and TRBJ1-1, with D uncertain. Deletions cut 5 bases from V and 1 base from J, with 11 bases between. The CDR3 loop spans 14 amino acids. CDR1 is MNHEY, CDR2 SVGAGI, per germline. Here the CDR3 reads CASSNHHTNTEAFF. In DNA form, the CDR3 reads TGTGCCAGCAGTAACCACCACACGAACACTGAAGCTTTCTTT.

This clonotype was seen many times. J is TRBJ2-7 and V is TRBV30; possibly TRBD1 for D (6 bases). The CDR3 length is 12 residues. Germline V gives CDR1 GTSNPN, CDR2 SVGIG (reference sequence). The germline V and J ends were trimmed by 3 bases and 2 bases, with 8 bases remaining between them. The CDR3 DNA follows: TGTGCCTGGAGCCGGGACACCTACGAGCAGTACTTC. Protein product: CAWSRDTYEQYF. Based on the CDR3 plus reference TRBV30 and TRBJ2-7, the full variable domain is SQTIHQWPATLVQPVGSPLSLECTVEGTSNPNLYWYRQAAGRGLQLLFYSVGIGQISSEVPQNLSASRPQDRQFILSSKKLLLSDSGFYLCAWSRDTYEQYFGPGTRLTVT.

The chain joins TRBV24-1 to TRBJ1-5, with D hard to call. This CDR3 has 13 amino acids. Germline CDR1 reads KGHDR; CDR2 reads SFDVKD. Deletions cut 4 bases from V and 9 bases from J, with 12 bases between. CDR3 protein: CATSETGDRPQHF. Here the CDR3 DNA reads TGTGCCACCAGTGAGACTGGCGATCGGCCCCAGCATTTT.

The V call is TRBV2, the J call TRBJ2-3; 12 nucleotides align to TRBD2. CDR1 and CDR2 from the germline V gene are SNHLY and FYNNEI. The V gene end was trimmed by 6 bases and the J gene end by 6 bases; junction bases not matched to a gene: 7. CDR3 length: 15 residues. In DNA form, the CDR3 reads TGTGCCAGCAGGCGGACTAGCGGGATTGGCGATACGCAGTATTTT. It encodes CASRRTSGIGDTQYF.

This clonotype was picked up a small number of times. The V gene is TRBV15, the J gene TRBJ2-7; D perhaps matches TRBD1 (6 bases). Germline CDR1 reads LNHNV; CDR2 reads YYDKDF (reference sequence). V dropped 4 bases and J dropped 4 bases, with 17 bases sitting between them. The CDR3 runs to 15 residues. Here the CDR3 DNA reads TGTGCCACCAGCACCTACGGGACACAAAGTTACGAGCAGTACTTC. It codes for CATSTYGTQSYEQYF.

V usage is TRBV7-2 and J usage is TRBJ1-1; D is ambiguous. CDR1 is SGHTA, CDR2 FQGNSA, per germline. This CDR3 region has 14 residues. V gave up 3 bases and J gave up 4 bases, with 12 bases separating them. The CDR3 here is CASSLADDGTEAFF. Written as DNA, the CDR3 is TGTGCCAGCAGCTTGGCAGACGATGGCACTGAAGCTTTCTTT.

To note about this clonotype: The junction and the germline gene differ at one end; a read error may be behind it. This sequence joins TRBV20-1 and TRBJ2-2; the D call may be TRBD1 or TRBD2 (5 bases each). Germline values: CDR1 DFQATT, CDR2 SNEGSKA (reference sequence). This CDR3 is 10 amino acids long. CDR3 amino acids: CSARAGGLFF. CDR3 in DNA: TGCAGTGCTAGAGCTGGGGGGCTGTTTTTT.